One sample yielded the 6 T cell receptor beta chains listed below, sequenced in a study of blood T cell repertoires in COVID-19. Here immunoSEQ multiplex PCR was the method, and the copy in TCRdb shows in-frame clones only, minus some. The sample has 160,000 or so clones, around 84% seen once. The sample consisted of PBMCs or T cells enriched from blood (not recorded which). These receptors all come from a man aged 35-49 years who had recovered from COVID-19.

The chain has TRBV6-6 and TRBJ2-2; 10 bases fit TRBD2. Per the germline V gene, CDR1 is MNHNY and CDR2 is SVGAGI (reference sequence). V was pared by 5 bases and J by 5 bases, with 11 bases of the junction left unmatched. This CDR3 has 17 residues. CDR3 DNA: TGTGCCAGCAGTCCCTGGGTAGCGGGGGGACAAACCGGGGAGCTGTTTTTT. Its translation: CASSPWVAGGQTGELFF.

This clone showed up just once. The rearrangement uses TRBV7-9 and TRBJ1-6, with 9 bases matching TRBD1. The CDR3 is 19 residues long. V shed 4 bases and J 0 bases; nucleotides not matched to a gene: 10. In germline, CDR1 is SEHNR, CDR2 FQNEAQ (reference sequence). The CDR3: CASSSLLGQGYSYNSPLHF. The CDR3, as DNA: TGTGCCAGCAGCTCACTACTGGGACAGGGATACTCCTATAATTCACCCCTCCACTTT.

J is TRBJ2-7 and V is TRBV9; perhaps TRBD1 as D (6 bases). Germline CDR1 and CDR2: SGDLS and YYNGEE. There are 15 residues in the CDR3. Between the trimmed V and J ends, which lost 3 bases and 0 bases, there was a span of 13 bases. DNA of the CDR3: TGTGCCAGCAGCGAAACGCCGGACAGCTCCTACGAGCAGTACTTC. Protein product: CASSETPDSSYEQYF.

This sequence joins TRBV5-6 and TRBJ1-5; D gene ambiguous. V was trimmed by 1 base and J by 4 bases, leaving 3 bases between them. There are 12 residues in the CDR3. The germline V gene has CDR1 SGHDT and CDR2 YYEEEE. The CDR3 is CASSLLNQPQHF. The DNA for the CDR3 is TGTGCCAGCAGCTTGCTGAATCAGCCCCAGCATTTT.

The chain carries TRBV9 and TRBJ2-7; D remains unclear. This CDR3 region has 13 residues. Germline V lookup: CDR1 SGDLS, CDR2 YYNGEE. Trimming cost V 4 bases and J 3 bases, with 11 bases left between them. CDR3 region: CASSPLRSYEQYF. Written as DNA, the CDR3 is TGTGCCAGCAGCCCACTGAGGAGCTACGAGCAGTACTTC. Drawing the rest from reference TRBV9 and TRBJ2-7, the complete variable domain is DSGVTQTPKHLITATGQRVTLRCSPRSGDLSVYWYQQSLDQGLQFLIQYYNGEERAKGNILERFSAQQFPDLHSELNLSSLELGDSALYFCASSPLRSYEQYFGPGTRLTVT.

The table lists this clone with a count of one. J is TRBJ1-1 and V is TRBV12-5; D is unclear. The V gene lost 2 bases and the J gene lost 5 bases, with 21 bases spanning the gap. Germline loops: CDR1 LGHNT, CDR2 FRNRAP. CDR3 length: 17 residues. The CDR3 DNA follows: TGTGCTAGTGGTTTGTCGCACCTGGGCCGGGGAGGGACTGAAGCTTTCTTT. This gives the protein CASGLSHLGRGGTEAFF.